The 24 T cell receptor beta chains reported below all come from one sample, sequenced in a study of T-cell reconstitution after alpha-beta-depleted transplantation in children. As it was prepared, the TCRbeta library received unique molecular identifiers. TCRdb re-called the PCR reads with MiXCR, one entry per CDR3 protein. The sample yields roughly 420,000 distinct CDR3 sequences, 15% to 20% seen once. This sample comprised PBMCs, mostly from graft donor cells, obtained 360 days after TCRalphabeta/CD19-depleted stem cell transplant. These TCRs come from a boy under two years old who had a stem cell transplant for Wiskott-Aldrich syndrome, so the T cells may come from the graft donor.

As for this clonotype: Its ends do not fully match the called genes, so a read error is possible. The CDR3 nucleotides read TGTGCCAGCAGGCAAGCGGGACGGGGGCAAGAGACCCAGTACTTC. This codes for CASRQAGRGQETQYF. The chain has TRBV3-1 and TRBJ2-5; TRBD2 matches at 7 bases. The CDR3 has 15 amino acids. Germline loops: CDR1 LGHDT, CDR2 YNNKEL (reference sequence).

The chain links TRBV21-1 to TRBJ2-2; the table's TRBD1 call for D was not verified on the DNA. TRBV21-1 is reported as a pseudogene. This CDR3 region has 16 residues. CDR3 coding DNA: TGTGCCAGCAGCTTCGAGGACAGCGAGCCGCCCGGGGAGCTGTTTTTT. Protein sequence: CASSFEDSEPPGELFF.

This clonotype was counted many times. The chain uses TRBV10-3 and TRBJ1-2; 8 bases are a match to TRBD1. V dropped 2 bases and J dropped 1; count of bases not matched to a gene: 3. This CDR3 is built from 15 residues. Germline V gene lookup returns CDR1 ENHRY and CDR2 SYGVKD. CDR3 amino acids: CAISERGQVNYGYTF. DNA for the CDR3: TGTGCCATCAGTGAGCGGGGACAGGTTAACTATGGCTACACCTTC.

This clonotype was observed many times. V is TRBV7-9 and J is TRBJ2-3; no firm D call. Germline values: CDR1 SEHNR, CDR2 FQNEAQ (reference sequence). V lost 6 bases, J lost 6 bases, and 10 bases lay in between. The CDR3 length is 12 residues. The CDR3 DNA is TGTGCCAGCAGTTCTCGTACGGATACGCAGTATTTT. It translates to CASSSRTDTQYF.

A few counts support this clonotype. V and J are TRBV2 and TRBJ2-3; TRBD1 or TRBD2 may be the D gene (5 bases each). The CDR3 runs 14 residues. Deletions cut 10 bases from V and 0 bases from J, with 14 bases between. Germline CDR1 reads SNHLY; CDR2 reads FYNNEI. The CDR3 is CANDGTVSTDTQYF. The CDR3 DNA follows: TGTGCCAACGACGGGACGGTCAGCACAGATACGCAGTATTTT.

There are many counts of this clonotype. This rearrangement joins TRBV4-3 to TRBJ2-1; D gene uncertain. V was cut by 4 bases and J by 0 bases, with 22 bases left in between. The CDR3 sequence is 19 residues long. Germline V gene lookup returns CDR1 LGHNA and CDR2 YSLEER. The CDR3 loop reads CASSPRLSLLPYSYNEQFF. Here the CDR3 DNA reads TGCGCCAGCAGCCCCCGACTGAGTCTACTACCATACTCCTACAATGAGCAGTTCTTC.

The chain joins TRBV6-2 or TRBV6-3 to TRBJ2-2; 15 nucleotides match TRBD2. The germline V gene encodes CDR1 MNHEY and CDR2 SVGEGT. This CDR3 has 20 residues. Trimming removed 0 bases from V and 2 bases from J; junction bases left unmatched: 7. The CDR3 reads CASSYSPGLAGGLNTGELFF. The CDR3 DNA sequence: TGTGCCAGCAGTTACTCCCCGGGACTAGCGGGGGGATTAAACACCGGGGAGCTGTTTTTT.

This clonotype appeared many times. The rearrangement links TRBV5-1 to TRBJ2-3; 8 bases fit TRBD1. Trimming took 6 bases from V and 3 from J; bases not matched to a gene: 12. Looked up from germline, CDR1 is SGHRS and CDR2 is YFSETQ. The CDR3 is 16 amino acids. In DNA form, the CDR3 reads TGCGCCAGCAAGTCCTACAGGGGGGCTTCAACAGATACGCAGTATTTT. It encodes CASKSYRGASTDTQYF.

V is TRBV20-1 and J is TRBJ2-2, with TRBD2 matching 8 bases. Germline V gene lookup returns CDR1 DFQATT and CDR2 SNEGSKA (reference sequence). The CDR3 totals 13 residues. The V segment lost 7 bases and the J segment 5 bases; nucleotides outside the gene matches: 6. CDR3 protein: CSVLADFTGELFF. The CDR3 coding sequence is TGCAGTGTACTAGCGGACTTTACCGGGGAGCTGTTTTTT.

This clonotype was counted a few times. The rearrangement joins TRBV20-1 to TRBJ2-5; D may be TRBD2 (7 bases). From germline, CDR1 is DFQATT and CDR2 SNEGSKA (reference sequence). This CDR3 has 15 residues. V was shortened by 3 bases and J by 5 bases, with 19 bases between the two germline ends. CDR3 amino acids: CSARSPRGGLETQYF. CDR3 sequence (DNA): TGCAGTGCTAGGTCACCTAGGGGGGGCTTGGAGACCCAGTACTTC.

Here the CDR3 reads CASSSLTSKPYEQYF. CDR3 nucleotides: TGTGCCAGCAGCTCACTTACGTCAAAACCCTACGAGCAGTACTTC. The rearrangement uses TRBV11-2 and TRBJ2-7; unclear D gene. Germline values: CDR1 SGHAT, CDR2 FQNNGV. Trimming took 4 bases from V and 2 from J, leaving 15 bases between them. The CDR3 runs to 15 residues.

This clonotype was counted a few times. The V call is TRBV15, the J call TRBJ1-5; no clear D. Deletions cut 0 bases from V and 0 bases from J, with 9 bases between. Germline V gives CDR1 LNHNV, CDR2 YYDKDF (reference sequence). The CDR3 has 16 amino acids. CDR3 amino acids: CATSRDRRFSNQPQHF. In DNA, the CDR3 is TGTGCCACCAGCAGAGATAGGCGGTTTAGCAATCAGCCCCAGCATTTT.

The rearrangement links TRBV7-9 to TRBJ2-7; perhaps TRBD2 as D (6 bases). Trimming pared 2 bases from V and 6 bases from J, leaving 14 bases between. CDR3 length: 14 amino acids. The germline CDR1 and CDR2 sequences are SEHNR and FQNEAQ (reference sequence). CDR3 DNA sequence: TGTGCCAGCAGCTTAAGGCGGACGGAGGGCGAGCAGTACTTC. Amino acid sequence: CASSLRRTEGEQYF.

V and J are TRBV5-1 and TRBJ2-1; a weak D match, TRBD2 (6 bases). Germline V gene sequence: CDR1 SGHRS, CDR2 YFSETQ. V was cut by 1 base and J by 8 bases, with 10 bases left in between. The CDR3 is 13 residues long. CDR3 region: CASSLFWGDEQFF. CDR3 DNA: TGCGCCAGCAGCTTGTTTTGGGGGGATGAGCAGTTCTTC.

This clonotype was observed a few times. The rearrangement links TRBV10-3 to TRBJ2-1; the D is unclear. This CDR3 has 11 residues. Germline values: CDR1 ENHRY, CDR2 SYGVKD. V lost 6 bases and J 4 bases, leaving 4 bases between the germline ends. CDR3 amino acids: CAIRAYNEQFF. CDR3 nucleotides: TGTGCCATCAGGGCTTACAATGAGCAGTTCTTC.

To note about this clonotype: A much larger clone differs by one base, so this may be a read error. This CDR3 reads CAIGNTRLAGGPNTDTQYF. As DNA, the CDR3 is TGTGCCATCGGTAACACTCGACTAGCGGGGGGACCTAACACAGATACGCAGTATTTT. The rearrangement links TRBV10-3 to TRBJ2-3; 13 bases are shared with TRBD2. The CDR3 is 19 amino acids. Germline CDR1 reads ENHRY; CDR2 reads SYGVKD. V lost 8 bases, J lost 2 bases, and 16 bases stayed unmatched.

This clonotype turned up a few times. The rearrangement uses TRBV7-9 and TRBJ2-1; D possibly corresponds to TRBD1 (6 bases). Germline V gene data show CDR1 as SEHNR and CDR2 as FQNEAQ (reference sequence). The CDR3 contains 16 residues. V lost 3 bases to trimming and J lost 4 bases, with 16 bases between them. CDR3 amino acids: CASSLSKGERYNEQFF. CDR3 nucleotide sequence: TGTGCCAGCAGCTTGTCGAAGGGGGAACGTTACAATGAGCAGTTCTTC.

The chain couples TRBV30 to TRBJ2-7; D gene uncertain. CDR3 length equals 14 residues. Trimming removed 2 bases at V and 2 bases at J, with 13 bases between. From germline, CDR1 is GTSNPN and CDR2 SVGIG (reference sequence). As DNA, the CDR3 is TGTGCCTGGAGTCTCCACCTAGGACCCTACGAGCAGTACTTC. Protein: CAWSLHLGPYEQYF.

This clonotype was counted only a few times. The V call is TRBV24-1, the J call TRBJ2-4; 8 positions match TRBD2. Losses at the gene ends were 1 base for V and 4 bases for J; bases not matched to a gene: 5. Germline loops: CDR1 KGHDR, CDR2 SFDVKD. The CDR3 sequence is 16 residues long. CDR3 region: CATSDFSSSGKNIQYF. CDR3 sequence (DNA): TGTGCCACCAGTGATTTTTCGTCTAGCGGGAAAAACATTCAGTACTTC.

This clonotype was seen only a few times. The chain carries TRBV7-9 and TRBJ2-7, with D possibly matching TRBD2 (6 bases). Between the trimmed V and J ends, which lost 6 bases and 5 bases, there was a span of 20 bases. The CDR3 extends over 15 amino acids. The germline gives CDR1 SEHNR, CDR2 FQNEAQ (reference sequence). CDR3 bases: TGTGCCAGCAGAGAGGGACCTGGGGGACTGCACGAGCAGTACTTC. It is translated as CASREGPGGLHEQYF.

The V and J genes are TRBV5-1 and TRBJ2-1, with TRBD2 as a possible D gene (5 bases). Deletions cut 6 bases from V and 3 bases from J, with 16 bases between. This CDR3 contains 15 residues. CDR1 is SGHRS and CDR2 is YFSETQ in the germline V gene. Here the CDR3 DNA reads TGCGCCAGCAAGCGAGGGCCGGGCTACTACAATGAGCAGTTCTTC. Translated, it gives CASKRGPGYYNEQFF.

In this sample, this clonotype turned up a few times. The chain uses TRBV27 and TRBJ1-1; weak D call: TRBD1 (6 bases). With 7 bases removed from V and 4 bases from J, the gap between germline ends came to 13 bases. This CDR3 has 13 amino acids. CDR1 MNHEY and CDR2 SMNVEV come from the germline V gene (reference sequence). Written as DNA, the CDR3 is TGTGCCAGCAAACAGGGATACGGCACTGAAGCTTTCTTT. This gives the protein CASKQGYGTEAFF.

The V and J genes are TRBV2 and TRBJ2-5, with TRBD2 matching 7 bases. CDR3 length equals 14 residues. The junction had 10 bases not matched to a gene; V was cut back by 7 bases and J by 5 bases. Germline V gene data show CDR1 as SNHLY and CDR2 as FYNNEI. CDR3 residues: CASTTQRGGETQYF. DNA for the CDR3: TGTGCCAGCACCACCCAGCGGGGAGGGGAGACCCAGTACTTC.

The table lists this clonotype with a few counts. The chain is built from TRBV12-3 or TRBV12-4 and TRBJ1-5, with no clear D. Trimming shortened V by 3 bases and J by 7 bases, and 7 bases separated the two germline ends. The CDR3 extends over 12 amino acids. The CDR3 DNA reads as TGTGCCAGCAGTTTTTGGGCCCAGCCCCAGCATTTT. Its protein product is CASSFWAQPQHF.